The 8 T cell receptor beta chains listed next were all sequenced from one sample in a study of human T cells and chemical hapten exposure. Time point specified: pre-sensitization, week 0. Treatment of the sample: therapeutic diphenylcyclopropenone sensitization with weekly scalp DPC. Whole blood that had not been fractionated was the source of extracted total RNA. TCRdb passed the RACE reads through MiXCR, listing each CDR3 protein once. Of roughly 50,000 distinct CDR3 sequences listed, 9.6% were seen once; the top ten hold roughly 9%. Source: whole blood, taken in connection with sensitization to the hapten diphenylcyclopropenone (DPC). These receptors were collected from a woman in her twenties or thirties with alopecia areata. Some clones in this sample may be carry-over from other donors' samples.

V and J are TRBV29-1 and TRBJ2-5; possible D gene TRBD2, 5 bases. The CDR3 totals 12 residues. CDR1 and CDR2 from the germline V gene are SQVTM and ANQGSEA. Trimming stripped 4 bases from V and 6 bases from J, with 12 bases between. The CDR3 spells CSVGSEAKTQYF. The DNA of the CDR3 is TGCAGCGTTGGTAGCGAAGCCAAGACCCAGTACTTC.

This clonotype was detected only a few times. The chain couples TRBV7-2 to TRBJ1-1; D not certain. Germline lookup yields CDR1 SGHTA and CDR2 FQGNSA. This CDR3 contains 13 residues. Trimming took 4 bases from V and 6 from J, leaving 12 bases between them. This CDR3 is CASSSYQWAEAFF. In DNA, the CDR3 is TGTGCCAGCAGCTCGTATCAGTGGGCTGAAGCTTTCTTT.

The chain links TRBV10-3 to TRBJ1-2, with 8 bases aligning to TRBD1. Germline CDR1 and CDR2: ENHRY and SYGVKD. The CDR3 totals 13 residues. J lost 14 bases, V lost 6 bases, and 14 bases had no gene match. This CDR3 reads CAISPGTGRGGTF. The DNA of the CDR3 is TGTGCCATCAGCCCCGGGACAGGTCGAGGAGGGACCTTC.

As regards this clonotype: One end of the junction varies from germline; a read error may be responsible. The chain recombines TRBV5-1 with TRBJ2-3; TRBD1 might be the D (5 bases). The germline CDR1 and CDR2 sequences are SGHRS and YFSETQ. CDR3 length: 14 amino acids. For the CDR3, the DNA is TGCGCCAGCAGCACCCGACAGCCAGGCACTCCCGTTTGTTTT. This sequence encodes CASSTRQPGTPVCF.

A few counts support this clonotype. The V call is TRBV6-2 or TRBV6-3, the J call TRBJ1-5; TRBD1 matches at 10 bases. Germline loops: CDR1 MNHEY, CDR2 SVGEGT. V was clipped by 6 bases and J by 2 bases; unmatched bases: 4. This CDR3 comprises 15 residues. This CDR3 is CASRDGTGGNQPQHF. The CDR3 DNA follows: TGTGCCAGCAGAGACGGGACAGGGGGCAATCAGCCCCAGCATTTT.

The chain employs TRBV12-3 or TRBV12-4 and TRBJ1-1; D unresolved. The CDR3 extends over 10 amino acids. The V end was cut by 5 bases, the J end by 11 bases, with 9 bases between. CDR3 amino acids: CASSRTGAFF. CDR3 nucleotide sequence: TGTGCCAGCAGTCGGACCGGGGCTTTCTTT.

There are many counts of this clonotype. J is TRBJ2-3 and V is TRBV9; tentative D call: TRBD1 (5 bases). CDR3 length: 16 residues. Trimming took 1 base from V and 1 from J, leaving 13 bases between them. Germline V gene data show CDR1 as SGDLS and CDR2 as YYNGEE. The CDR3: CASSVPGNRRTDTQYF. CDR3 DNA: TGTGCCAGCAGCGTACCAGGGAATCGACGCACAGATACGCAGTATTTT.

This rearrangement joins TRBV20-1 to TRBJ2-7, with 8 bases lining up with TRBD1. Germline V gene data show CDR1 as DFQATT and CDR2 as SNEGSKA (reference sequence). V was clipped by 1 base and J by 4 bases; unmatched bases: 3. The CDR3 is made up of 13 amino acids. As DNA, the CDR3 is TGCAGTGCTAGAGCGGGACAGGCGTACGAGCAGTACTTC. This codes for CSARAGQAYEQYF.